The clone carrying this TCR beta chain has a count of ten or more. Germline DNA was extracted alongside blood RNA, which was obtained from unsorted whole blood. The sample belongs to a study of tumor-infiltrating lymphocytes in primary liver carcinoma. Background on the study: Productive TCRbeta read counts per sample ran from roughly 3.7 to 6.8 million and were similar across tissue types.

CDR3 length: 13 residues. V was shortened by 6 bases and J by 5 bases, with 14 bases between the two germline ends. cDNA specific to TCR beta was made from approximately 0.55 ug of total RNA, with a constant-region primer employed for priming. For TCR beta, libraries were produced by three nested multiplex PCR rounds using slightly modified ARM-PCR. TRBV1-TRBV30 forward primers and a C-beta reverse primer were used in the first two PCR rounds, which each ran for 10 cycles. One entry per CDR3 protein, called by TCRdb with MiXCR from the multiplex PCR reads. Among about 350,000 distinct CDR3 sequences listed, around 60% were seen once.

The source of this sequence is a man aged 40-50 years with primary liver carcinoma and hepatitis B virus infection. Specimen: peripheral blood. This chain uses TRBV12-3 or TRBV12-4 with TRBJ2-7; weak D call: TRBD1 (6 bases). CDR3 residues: CASSPQGLNEQYF. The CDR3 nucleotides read TGTGCCAGCAGCCCACAGGGTTTGAACGAGCAGTACTTC.